The TCR beta chain described here comes from a study of blood T cell repertoires in COVID-19. Background on the study: Both acute and convalescent COVID-19 samples were obtained from the United States, Italy and Spain.

What the recovered Cohort 3 donors had was two negative PCRs, clearance, or symptom resolution. In the authors' workflow: Reference gene primer amplification yielded estimated nucleated cell counts. Generated by immunoSEQ multiplex PCR, the TCRdb table keeps only in-frame clones and is missing some. Clone size and V and J calls were adopted from that table, with D and trimming inferred from the DNA. The sample yields about 350,000 clones, about 90% seen once. The V gene lost 2 bases and the J gene lost 8 bases, with 18 bases spanning the gap. CDR1 and CDR2 from the germline V gene are SGHTA and FQGNSA. The CDR3 contains 16 residues.

The sample consisted of PBMCs or T cells enriched from blood (not recorded which). The chain carries TRBV7-2 and TRBJ1-4; tentative D call: TRBD1 (5 bases). This receptor was obtained from a woman aged 25-40 years who had recovered from COVID-19. In nucleotides, the CDR3 is TGTGCCAGCAGCTTAAGTAGGGGTATCAGGCTAGAAAAACTGTTTTTT. Translating it yields CASSLSRGIRLEKLFF.